The sequence of this T cell receptor (beta chain) was determined in a study of blood T cells in healthy people across ages. Per the germline V gene, CDR1 is SQVTM and CDR2 is ANQGSEA. The CDR3 runs 12 residues. V shed 7 bases and J 6 bases; nucleotides not matched to a gene: 3. Every sample yielded at least 6.5 million isolated PBMCs. Through a sample-barcoded 5' primer and a J-beta primer mix, a second PCR was run for about 7 to 12 cycles. A single record per CDR3 protein comes from TCRdb applying MiXCR to the 5' RACE reads. The data contain hundreds of thousands of distinct CDR3 sequences, 35% to 50% of them singletons.

The chain is built from TRBV29-1 and TRBJ1-1; 12 bases are shared with TRBD1. The sequence was collected from a man older than 75 in good health. The sequencing sample was made of blood. This chain's CDR3 is CSGGQGASEAFF. CDR3 sequence (DNA): TGCAGCGGGGGACAGGGGGCATCTGAAGCTTTCTTT. The variable domain in full, with the rest retrieved from reference TRBV29-1 and TRBJ1-1, is SAVISQKPSRDICQRGTSLTIQCQVDSQVTMMFWYRQQPGQSLTLIATANQGSEATYESGFVIDKFPISRPNLTFSTLTVSNMSPEDSSIYLCSGGQGASEAFFGQGTRLTVV.